This TCR beta chain came from a study of cytomegalovirus exposure and HLA in healthy donors. Looking at the study overall: The Caucasian-associated ancestry cluster contained more than 75% of the 300 to 400 genotyped donors.

Germline CDR1 reads SGHRS; CDR2 reads YFSETQ. V dropped 6 bases and J dropped 6; count of bases not matched to a gene: 3. The length of the CDR3 is 12 residues. The PCR employed 60 Vbeta primers together with 13 Jbeta primers. Assay: immunoSEQ multiplex PCR; the TCRdb copy retains only in-frame clones and omits some. The sample contains about 200,000 clones, 82% of which appear only once. About this clone itself: Its matching antigen is unknown.

Notes on the study in general: Most TCRs appeared rarely, but some public TCRs recurred in many donors.

The sequenced material came from PBMCs. The gene calls are TRBV5-1 and TRBJ2-1; 7 nucleotides line up with TRBD2. The sequence came from a boy between 2 and 10 years old in good health and CMV-seronegative. CDR3 region: CASMGGGNEQFF. For the CDR3, the DNA is TGCGCCAGCATGGGCGGGGGCAATGAGCAGTTCTTC.